This T cell receptor (beta chain) appears in the sequencing data of a study of T cell responses to AZD1222 COVID-19 vaccine. Notes on the study in general: Seropositive AZD1222 recipients at baseline numbered only 5 to 7.

The CDR3 extends over 14 amino acids. Deletions cut 0 bases from V and 6 bases from J, with 9 bases between. The germline CDR1 and CDR2 sequences are LGHNA and YSLEER. Researchers grouped second doses given at about 4 or about 12 weeks into one pool. This clone was detected only once. Its antigen is still unknown. TCRdb's table, derived via immunoSEQ multiplex PCR, lists solely in-frame clones and lacks some. The data contain roughly 140,000 clones, 92% of them singletons. This chain links TRBV4-3 with TRBJ1-5; no clear D gene. This clonotype was sampled from an adult who received the AZD1222 COVID-19 vaccine. The input for sequencing was peripheral blood, taken 28 days after the second AZD1222 dose. The CDR3 DNA sequence: TGCGCCAGCAGCCAAGAATCCGGGAGTCAGCCCCAGCATTTT. This gives the protein CASSQESGSQPQHF.